What follows are 22 T cell receptor beta chains derived from one specimen sequenced in a study of shared clonotypes between healthy human individuals. The data were produced by immunoSEQ multiplex PCR, yet TCRdb's version contains in-frame clones alone and is incomplete. In the table there are over 400,000 clones, 60% to 80% of which are singletons. Specimen: PBMCs. These receptors were collected from a woman aged 40 to 50 in good health. Some clones in this sample may be carry-over from other donors' samples.

The J gene is TRBJ1-2, the V gene TRBV7-9; TRBD1 agrees at 11 bases. This CDR3 region has 16 residues. With 5 bases clipped from V and 4 bases from J, the junction kept 9 bases outside the gene matches. The germline gives CDR1 SEHNR, CDR2 FQNEAQ (reference sequence). The CDR3 bases are TGTGCCAGCAGCCAGTCCCGGACAGGGGGCGGCTATGGCTACACCTTC. Protein product: CASSQSRTGGGYGYTF.

This chain joins TRBV15 and TRBJ1-5; a possible D gene is TRBD1 (5 bases). CDR1 LNHNV and CDR2 YYDKDF come from the germline V gene (reference sequence). With 0 bases removed from V and 5 bases from J, the gap between germline ends came to 8 bases. CDR3 length equals 14 residues. In nucleotides, the CDR3 is TGTGCCACCAGCAGAGATGCAGGGTATCAGCCCCAGCATTTT. As protein: CATSRDAGYQPQHF.

V gene TRBV5-4 combines with J gene TRBJ2-7; TRBD2 is a possible D gene (7 bases). Looked up from germline, CDR1 is SGHNT and CDR2 is YYREEE (reference sequence). V lost 4 bases and J lost 3, with 20 bases in between. The CDR3 has 16 amino acids. In DNA form, the CDR3 reads TGTGCCAGCAGCGGGGGGGCCGACAGGACCCACTACGAGCAGTACTTC. Protein: CASSGGADRTHYEQYF. The complete variable domain, with remaining parts taken from reference TRBV5-4 and TRBJ2-7, reads ETGVTQSPTHLIKTRGQQVTLRCSSQSGHNTVSWYQQALGQGPQFIFQYYREEENGRGNFPPRFSGLQFPNYSSELNVNALELDDSALYLCASSGGADRTHYEQYFGPGTRLTVT.

The genes are TRBV10-3 and TRBJ2-7; TRBD2 might be the D (6 bases). The CDR3 extends over 15 amino acids. Deletions cut 10 bases from V and 3 bases from J, with 22 bases between. In germline, CDR1 is ENHRY, CDR2 SYGVKD. The CDR3 spells CATENPRGRGYEQYF. Here the CDR3 DNA reads TGTGCCACCGAAAATCCGCGGGGAAGGGGCTACGAGCAGTACTTC.

The rearrangement uses TRBV4-3 and TRBJ2-3; 9 positions match TRBD1. V lost 2 bases, J lost 4 bases, and 7 bases stayed unmatched. The V gene's germline CDR1 is LGHNA and CDR2 YSLEER. The CDR3 consists of 16 residues. The CDR3 reads CASSQPGQGVADTQYF. As DNA, the CDR3 is TGCGCCAGCAGCCAACCGGGACAGGGTGTGGCAGATACGCAGTATTTT.

This chain uses TRBV4-2 with TRBJ2-3; 7 nucleotides match TRBD2. CDR3 length: 18 amino acids. Trimming at V came to 4 bases and at J to 2 bases, leaving 15 bases not matched to a gene. Germline V lookup: CDR1 LGHNA, CDR2 YNFKEQ. The CDR3 DNA follows: TGTGCCAGCAGCCCAGTGGGGGGACGGGAGGAGATCACAGATACGCAGTATTTT. Amino acid sequence: CASSPVGGREEITDTQYF.

The CDR3 is CASRSTGAVTYEQYF. Written as DNA, the CDR3 is TGTGCCAGCAGGTCTACGGGAGCCGTAACCTACGAGCAGTACTTC. The chain combines TRBV11-2 with TRBJ2-7; the D gene is possibly TRBD2 (6 bases). The germline V gene has CDR1 SGHAT and CDR2 FQNNGV. This CDR3 has 15 residues. V lost 6 bases to trimming and J lost 2 bases, with 17 bases between them.

This sequence joins TRBV7-8 and TRBJ1-5, with TRBD1 matching 7 bases. This CDR3 region has 14 residues. Germline CDR1 and CDR2: SGHVS and FQNEAQ. V was pared by 5 bases and J by 4 bases, with 5 bases of the junction left unmatched. This CDR3 reads CASSPDRDNQPQHF. In DNA form, the CDR3 reads TGTGCCAGCAGCCCCGACAGGGATAATCAGCCCCAGCATTTT.

This clone was seen at least ten times. Additional DNA sequences in this sample encode the identical CDR3. The chain has TRBV2 and TRBJ1-3; D call uncertain. There are 15 residues in the CDR3. The V gene's germline CDR1 is SNHLY and CDR2 FYNNEI. Trimming removed 3 bases from V and 0 bases from J, with 9 bases in between. CDR3: CASSEGRSSGNTIYF. CDR3 bases: TGTGCCAGCAGTGAGGGCCGTAGCTCTGGAAACACCATATATTTT.

The rearrangement uses TRBV20-1 and TRBJ2-5, with D hard to call. The CDR3 sequence is 11 residues long. Between the trimmed V and J ends, which lost 4 bases and 4 bases, there was a span of 7 bases. CDR1 DFQATT and CDR2 SNEGSKA come from the germline V gene (reference sequence). The CDR3 region is CSAILTETQYF. CDR3 in DNA: TGCAGTGCTATCCTGACAGAGACCCAGTACTTC.

The CDR3 reads CASSLYLGLADPEYNEQFF. CDR3 nucleotide sequence: TGTGCCAGCAGTTTGTACCTCGGACTAGCGGATCCAGAATACAATGAGCAGTTCTTC. The chain recombines TRBV28 with TRBJ2-1, with TRBD2 matching 10 bases. Germline trimming cut 3 bases from V and 4 bases from J; bases unmatched to any gene: 15. The CDR3 is 19 amino acids. Germline lookup yields CDR1 MDHEN and CDR2 SYDVKM.

This chain joins TRBV28 and TRBJ2-5; D might be TRBD2 (7 bases). This CDR3 region has 14 residues. Between the trimmed V and J ends, which lost 4 bases and 6 bases, there was a span of 15 bases. Germline CDR1 and CDR2: MDHEN and SYDVKM. In DNA, the CDR3 is TGTGCCAGCAGTTCCACTTCCGGGGGGCAGACCCAGTACTTC. This translates into CASSSTSGGQTQYF.

The chain is built from TRBV7-3 and TRBJ2-2; TRBD2 is a possible D gene (5 bases). Trimming left V 5 bases short and J 4 bases short, with 11 bases between. CDR1 and CDR2 (germline): SGHTA, FQGTGA. CDR3 size: 14 residues. CDR3 region: CASSPEAVTGELFF. The CDR3 nucleotides are TGTGCCAGCAGCCCCGAAGCGGTCACCGGGGAGCTGTTTTTT.

This chain uses TRBV2 with TRBJ2-7, with D possibly being TRBD2 (7 bases). The CDR3 has 15 amino acids. Germline values: CDR1 SNHLY, CDR2 FYNNEI. The V end lost 7 bases, the J end lost 4 bases, and 20 bases lay between the germline ends. CDR3 in amino acids: CASTLTGGGEYEQYF. The CDR3 nucleotides are TGTGCCAGCACCTTGACAGGAGGGGGGGAATACGAGCAGTACTTC.

This clone appeared a single time. The chain recombines TRBV29-1 with TRBJ1-4; maybe TRBD1 (5 bases). From germline, CDR1 is SQVTM and CDR2 ANQGSEA. The CDR3 spans 17 residues. Trimming removed 4 bases from V and 0 bases from J, with 18 bases in between. CDR3 region: CSVVAGTVDTTNEKLFF. In DNA form, the CDR3 reads TGCAGCGTTGTTGCCGGGACCGTCGATACAACTAATGAAAAACTGTTTTTT.

This sequence joins TRBV5-1 and TRBJ1-4, with a weak D call TRBD1 (5 bases). Trimming shortened V by 4 bases and J by 4 bases, and 14 bases separated the two germline ends. This CDR3 is built from 15 residues. CDR1 and CDR2 from the germline V gene are SGHRS and YFSETQ. The CDR3 DNA is TGCGCCAGCAGCCGAAATCAGGGTCATAATGAAAAACTGTTTTTT. Its protein is CASSRNQGHNEKLFF.

The chain joins TRBV13 to TRBJ2-7; 10 bases line up with TRBD2. J gave up 3 bases and V 5 bases, and 4 bases lay outside the gene matches. This CDR3 contains 14 residues. Germline loops: CDR1 PRHDT, CDR2 FYEKMQ (reference sequence). DNA for the CDR3: TGTGCCAGCAGCAAAGGACTAGCGGTCTACGAGCAGTACTTC. Translating gives CASSKGLAVYEQYF.

Comment on this clone: Compared with germline, one end of the junction differs, possibly owing to a read error. The rearrangement uses TRBV29-1 and TRBJ2-7; the D is unclear. Germline V gene lookup returns CDR1 SQVTM and CDR2 ANQGSEA. The CDR3 totals 12 residues. The DNA of the CDR3 is TGCAGCGTTCAAGATGGCGCCTACGAGCAGTACTTC. Translation gives CSVQDGAYEQYF.

The chain has TRBV10-2 and TRBJ2-7, with 7 bases fitting TRBD2. CDR3 size: 14 residues. J was trimmed by 0 bases and V by 10 bases; bases with no gene match: 9. Germline V CDR1 and CDR2: WSHSY, SAAADI. CDR3 region: CATRLAGASYEQYF. As DNA, the CDR3 is TGCGCCACCAGATTGGCGGGAGCCTCCTACGAGCAGTACTTC.

This rearrangement joins TRBV28 to TRBJ1-2, with TRBD1 as a possible D gene (6 bases). V shed 8 bases and J shed 2 bases, with 18 bases lying between them. The germline V gene has CDR1 MDHEN and CDR2 SYDVKM. This CDR3 is built from 15 residues. Here the CDR3 reads CASLQMGQPNYGYTF. The CDR3 nucleotides are TGTGCCAGCCTGCAGATGGGACAACCGAACTATGGCTACACCTTC.

The rearrangement joins TRBV5-1 to TRBJ2-2; 9 positions match TRBD1. V was pared by 3 bases and J by 4 bases, with 4 bases of the junction left unmatched. CDR1 and CDR2 (germline): SGHRS, YFSETQ. CDR3 length: 15 residues. CDR3 region: CASSYGTGTTGELFF. For the CDR3, the DNA is TGCGCCAGCAGCTACGGGACAGGGACCACCGGGGAGCTGTTTTTT.

In its sample, this clone was seen once. V usage is TRBV2 and J usage is TRBJ1-5; no clear D. The CDR3 runs 14 residues. V was clipped by 6 bases and J by 2 bases, with 11 bases between them. Per the germline V gene, CDR1 is SNHLY and CDR2 is FYNNEI. CDR3 protein: CASSLRVGNQPQHF. CDR3 DNA sequence: TGTGCCAGCAGCCTCCGAGTAGGCAATCAGCCCCAGCATTTT. Full variable domain (outside the CDR3, taken from reference TRBV2 and TRBJ1-5): EPEVTQTPSHQVTQMGQEVILRCVPISNHLYFYWYRQILGQKVEFLVSFYNNEISEKSEIFDDQFSVERPDGSNFTLKIRSTKLEDSAMYFCASSLRVGNQPQHFGDGTRLSIL.